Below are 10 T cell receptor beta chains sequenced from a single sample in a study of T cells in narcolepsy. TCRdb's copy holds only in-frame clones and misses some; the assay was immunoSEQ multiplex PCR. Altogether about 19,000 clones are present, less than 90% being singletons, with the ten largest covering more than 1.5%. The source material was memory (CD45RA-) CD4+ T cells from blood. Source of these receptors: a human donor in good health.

CDR3 nucleotide sequence: TGTGCCAGCAGCCCCGGACTAGCGCCTGGCGATGAGCAGTTCTTC. Translated: CASSPGLAPGDEQFF. The V call is TRBV5-4, the J call TRBJ2-1; 9 bases line up with TRBD2. Germline V gene lookup returns CDR1 SGHNT and CDR2 YYREEE (reference sequence). CDR3 length: 15 residues. V was clipped by 4 bases and J by 8 bases; unmatched bases: 10. The full variable domain, with the rest looked up from reference TRBV5-4 and TRBJ2-1, is ETGVTQSPTHLIKTRGQQVTLRCSSQSGHNTVSWYQQALGQGPQFIFQYYREEENGRGNFPPRFSGLQFPNYSSELNVNALELDDSALYLCASSPGLAPGDEQFFGPGTRLTVL.

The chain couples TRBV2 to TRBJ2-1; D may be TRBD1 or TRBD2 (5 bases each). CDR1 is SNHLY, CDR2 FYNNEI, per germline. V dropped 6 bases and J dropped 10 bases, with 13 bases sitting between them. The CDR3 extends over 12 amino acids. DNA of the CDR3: TGTGCCAGCAGGAACGGGGCTAGCGAGCAGTTCTTC. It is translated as CASRNGASEQFF.

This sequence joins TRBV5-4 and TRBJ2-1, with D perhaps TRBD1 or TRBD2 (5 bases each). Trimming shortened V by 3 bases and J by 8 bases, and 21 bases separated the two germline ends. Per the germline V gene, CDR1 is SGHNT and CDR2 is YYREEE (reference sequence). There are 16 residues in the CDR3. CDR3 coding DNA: TGTGCCAGCAGCTGGGACCTAACCGGAGGCCAGGATGAGCAGTTCTTC. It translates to CASSWDLTGGQDEQFF.

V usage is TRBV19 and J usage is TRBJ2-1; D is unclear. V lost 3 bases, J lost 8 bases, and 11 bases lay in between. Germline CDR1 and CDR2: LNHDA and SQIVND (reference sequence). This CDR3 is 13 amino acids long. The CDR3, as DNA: TGTGCCAGTAGTATTGGGGATAGATATGAGCAGTTCTTC. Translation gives CASSIGDRYEQFF. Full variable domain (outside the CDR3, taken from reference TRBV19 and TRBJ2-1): DGGITQSPKYLFRKEGQNVTLSCEQNLNHDAMYWYRQDPGQGLRLIYYSQIVNDFQKGDIAEGYSVSREKKESFPLTVTSAQKNPTAFYLCASSIGDRYEQFFGPGTRLTVL.

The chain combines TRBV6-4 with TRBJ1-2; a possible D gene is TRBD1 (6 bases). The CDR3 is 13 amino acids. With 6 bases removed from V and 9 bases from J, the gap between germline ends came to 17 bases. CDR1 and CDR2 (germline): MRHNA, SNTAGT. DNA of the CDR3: TGTGCCAGCAGCGCCGACAGGAACGGGCGCTACACCTTC. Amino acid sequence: CASSADRNGRYTF.

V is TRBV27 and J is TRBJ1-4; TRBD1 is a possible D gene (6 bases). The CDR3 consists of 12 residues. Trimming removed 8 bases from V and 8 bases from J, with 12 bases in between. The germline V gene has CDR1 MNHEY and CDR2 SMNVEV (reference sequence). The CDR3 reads CASRQGKEKLFF. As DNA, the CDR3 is TGTGCCAGCCGGCAGGGGAAAGAAAAACTGTTTTTT.

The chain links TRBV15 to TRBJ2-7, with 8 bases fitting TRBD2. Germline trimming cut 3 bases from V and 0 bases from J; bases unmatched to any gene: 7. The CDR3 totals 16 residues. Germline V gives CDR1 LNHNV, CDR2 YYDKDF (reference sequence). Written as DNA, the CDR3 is TGTGCCACCAGCAGGGCCCCCAGCGGGAGCTCCTACGAGCAGTACTTC. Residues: CATSRAPSGSSYEQYF.

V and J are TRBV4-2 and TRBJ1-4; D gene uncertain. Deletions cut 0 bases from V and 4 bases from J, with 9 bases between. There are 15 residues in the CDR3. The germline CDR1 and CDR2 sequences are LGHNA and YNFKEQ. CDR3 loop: CASSQDLIVNEKLFF. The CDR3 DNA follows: TGTGCCAGCAGCCAAGATCTCATAGTTAATGAAAAACTGTTTTTT.

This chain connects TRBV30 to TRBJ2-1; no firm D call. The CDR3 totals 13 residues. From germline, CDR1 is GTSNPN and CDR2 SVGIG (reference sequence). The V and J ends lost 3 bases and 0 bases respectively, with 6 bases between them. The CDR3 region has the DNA TGTGCCTGGAGGCTACGCTCCTACAATGAGCAGTTCTTC. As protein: CAWRLRSYNEQFF.

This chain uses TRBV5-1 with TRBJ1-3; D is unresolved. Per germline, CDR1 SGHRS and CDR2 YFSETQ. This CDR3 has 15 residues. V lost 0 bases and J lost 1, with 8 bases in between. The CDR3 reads CASSLGSLSGNTIYF. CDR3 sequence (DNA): TGCGCCAGCAGCTTGGGAAGTCTTTCTGGAAACACCATATATTTT.